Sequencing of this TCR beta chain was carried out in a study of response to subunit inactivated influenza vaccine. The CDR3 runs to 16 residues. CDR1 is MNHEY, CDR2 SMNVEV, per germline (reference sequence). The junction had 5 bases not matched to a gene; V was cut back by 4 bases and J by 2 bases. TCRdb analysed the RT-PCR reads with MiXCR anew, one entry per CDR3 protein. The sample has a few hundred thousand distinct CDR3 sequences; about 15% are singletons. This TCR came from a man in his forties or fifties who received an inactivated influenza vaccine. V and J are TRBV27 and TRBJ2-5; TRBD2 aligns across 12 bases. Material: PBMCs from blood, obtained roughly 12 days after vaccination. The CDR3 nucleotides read TGTGCCAGCAGTTCCTGGACTAGCGGGGCGCAAGAGACCCAGTACTTC. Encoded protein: CASSSWTSGAQETQYF.